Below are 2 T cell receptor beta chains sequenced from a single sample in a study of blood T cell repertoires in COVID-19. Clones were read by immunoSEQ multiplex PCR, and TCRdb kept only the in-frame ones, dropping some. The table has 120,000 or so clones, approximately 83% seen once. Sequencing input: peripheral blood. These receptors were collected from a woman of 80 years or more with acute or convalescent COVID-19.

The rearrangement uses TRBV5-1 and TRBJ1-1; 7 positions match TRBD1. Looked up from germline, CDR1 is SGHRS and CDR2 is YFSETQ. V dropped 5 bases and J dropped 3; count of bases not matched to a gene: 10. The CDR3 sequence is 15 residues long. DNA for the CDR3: TGCGCCAGCAGGTACCAACAGGGGCTGGACACTGAAGCTTTCTTT. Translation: CASRYQQGLDTEAFF.

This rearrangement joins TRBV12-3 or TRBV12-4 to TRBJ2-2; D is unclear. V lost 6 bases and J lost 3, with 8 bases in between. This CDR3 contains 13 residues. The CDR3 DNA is TGTGCCAGCAGGAGACAATACACCGGGGAGCTGTTTTTT. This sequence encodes CASRRQYTGELFF.